These T cell receptor beta chains were read from a single sample in a study of cytomegalovirus exposure and HLA in healthy donors. Sequencing was performed with immunoSEQ multiplex PCR; in TCRdb, only in-frame clones are kept and a portion is missing. Altogether 75,000 to 90,000 clones are present, around 79% being singletons, with the ten largest covering under 15%. The sequencing input was PBMCs. The receptors here all came from a human donor in good health. Each CDR3 is given without its conserved first and last residue. Fields, in order: CDR3 protein, V gene.

CDR3 protein: ASSQAVAGGSYNEQF
V gene: TRBV4-2

CDR3 protein: AWSATGDNQPQN
V gene: TRBV30

CDR3 protein: ASSLGIGGVNEKLF
V gene: TRBV5-1

CDR3 protein: ASSFRDRGGYT
V gene: TRBV6-5

CDR3 protein: ASSPRDRGSNSPLH
V gene: TRBV6-6

CDR3 protein: ASSLLGARITEAF
V gene: TRBV7-2

CDR3 protein: SVGGDGTKNTEAF
V gene: TRBV29-1

CDR3 protein: ASSLIAGTNEQF
V gene: TRBV11-2

CDR3 protein: ASSILRGNEQF
V gene: TRBV19

CDR3 protein: ASSSIGDTSEKLF
V gene: TRBV11-2